The present T cell receptor (beta chain) was sequenced within a study of T cells in Graves' hyperthyroidism and ophthalmopathy (dated by TCRdb to the late 2010s). Context from the whole study: Peripheral blood was collected at initial diagnosis, before any treatment. In addition, the study compared T-cell repertoires in thyroid tissue and in blood from about 6 Graves' hyperthyroidism patients. Prospective prediction of ophthalmopathy was tested in an independent validation cohort of 18 to 20 hyperthyroidism patients and 15 to 17 patients who later progressed to ophthalmopathy. The approximately 95 discovery patients were divided at random into training and test sets in a 7:3 ratio. To identify distinguishing TCR V-J signatures, a discovery cohort of 100 or so patients was used, comprising 43 with Graves' ophthalmopathy and around 60 with stable Graves' hyperthyroidism. The paper reports TCR Vbeta CDR3 sequencing of 140 or so peripheral blood samples: under 45 ophthalmopathy, over 70 hyperthyroidism and approximately 17 progressor patients. Following sampling, methimazole starting at 30 mg daily was given to hyperthyroidism patients, and high-dose intravenous methylprednisolone was given to ophthalmopathy patients. General conclusions and limits of the study: During validation, the model predicted progression to ophthalmopathy a median of approximately 6.5 months ahead of onset, with approximately 70% sensitivity and 72.22% specificity. Ophthalmopathy was separated from stable hyperthyroidism by a 13 V-J signature model, with around 88% sensitivity and about 81% specificity obtained in cross-validation and 80%/75% obtained in testing. No statistical method was used to fix the sample size in advance, and group allocation was not hidden from the investigators. Most expanded thyroid clonotypes (frequency above 0.001) were also detected in blood, suggesting blood repertoires may reflect thyroid immune responses.

The TCR beta CDR3 regions were amplified from RNA transcripts. A first-round RT-PCR of the TCR CDR3 used the HTBI primer set with the Qiagen OneStep RT-PCR kit. The libraries were constructed in a second round of multiplex PCR and then size-selected and purified. The libraries were sequenced on an Illumina HiSeq2000 using paired-end 100 bp reads. The paper's data handling went like this. SOAPnuke was used to process the raw data, with reads discarded if the reads contained adapters or uncalled bases, had a mean Phred below 15, or lacked an exact constant-primer or identifier match. COPE v1.2.5 was used to merge the high-quality paired reads, and each unique nucleotide sequence was defined as a clonotype. MiTCR v1.1 was used to align clonotypes to the IMGT TRBV, TRBD and TRBJ reference segments. The analysis included only V-J combinations with a frequency above 0.0001, which together covered around 99% of the repertoires. The TCS score was defined as F50 (clonal expansion) divided by E x V (chaos), with BLOSUM62-based TCRdist calculated between CDR3 peptides within each V-J. Welch's t-statistics and random forest reduced around 510 V-J features to some 14, which were used in a naive Bayes classifier (R e1071). Starting from the raw public reads, TCRdb applied fastp trimming at Q25, assembled clones with MiXCR and retained in-frame beta chains. Rows with a matching CDR3 protein are joined into one entry that keeps the most common DNA and genes. The V and J calls here are based on TCRdb, not the publication. The sample table contains hundreds of thousands of distinct CDR3 sequences; only one count was recorded for 13% to 15% of them. The ten top clones hold roughly a tenth of the sample.

Stable Graves' hyperthyroidism was defined as the absence of progression to ophthalmopathy over 18 months of follow-up. Hyperthyroidism patients were aged 18 to 65 years and newly diagnosed, with disease duration of less than 2 months. Exclusion was applied to patients with uncontrolled infections, other autoimmune diseases, pregnancy or lactation. Diagnoses were based on clinical symptoms, serum thyroxine and TRAb, thyroid ultrasound and orbital computed tomography. Ficoll-Paque density gradient centrifugation was used to isolate PBMCs from around 10 ml of fresh peripheral blood. Total RNA was extracted using Trizol reagent, and RNA quality was assessed on an Agilent 2100 Bioanalyzer. This clonotype was counted between two and nine times. Its target antigen remains unknown. Per-base quality was not reported, and no clone a single base away is much larger than it. Sequencing was done on a sample of blood. This receptor was identified in a woman between 18 and 29 years old with Graves' hyperthyroidism.

At the DNA level, the sequence is TGTGCCACCAGTGATCACCGGGACAGGGGAAACAATGAGCAGTTCTTC. Protein translation: CATSDHRDRGNNEQFF. The chain links TRBV24-1 with TRBJ2-1, with 10 junctional bases fitting TRBD1. CDR1 and CDR2, per the germline V gene, are KGHDR and SFDVKD. The CDR3 runs 16 residues from the cysteine to the phenylalanine. The CDR3 DNA has 48 bases and is translated from base 1. V ends up 3 bases short and J 5 bases short, with an unmatched junction base count of 6.